The rows below give T cell receptor beta chains drawn from one sample of a study of blood T cells in healthy people across ages. TCRdb itself ran the 5' RACE reads through MiXCR, one entry per CDR3 protein. The profile shows almost 1 million distinct CDR3 sequences, 45% to 60% of them singletons. The sequencing input was blood. The receptors originated from an older woman in good health. Each CDR3 is given with its conserved first and last residue. Each record gives: CDR3 protein, CDR3 DNA, clone size, D gene, V gene, J gene. A D gene is named only where the DNA matches it firmly. A row's size may be missing; if present it is once, few, many or a size class.

CDR3 protein: CASSLGRTSRGEQYF; CDR3 DNA: TGCGCCAGCAGCTTGGGAAGGACCTCCCGGGGCGAGCAGTACTTC; clone size: -; D gene: -; V gene: TRBV5-1; J gene: TRBJ2-7
CDR3 protein: CASSQEGRTDDTQYF; CDR3 DNA: TGCGCCAGCAGCCAAGAGGGCCGCACAGACGATACGCAGTATTTT; clone size: -; D gene: -; V gene: TRBV4-3; J gene: TRBJ2-3
CDR3 protein: CASSQESGGDSKQYF; CDR3 DNA: TGCGCCAGCAGCCAAGAGTCGGGAGGGGATTCCAAGCAGTACTTC; clone size: many; D gene: TRBD2; V gene: TRBV4-1; J gene: TRBJ2-7
CDR3 protein: CASSLGDLHEQYF; CDR3 DNA: TGTGCCAGCAGTTTGGGGGACCTCCACGAGCAGTACTTC; clone size: -; D gene: -; V gene: TRBV6-6; J gene: TRBJ2-7
CDR3 protein: CASSFDTHTDTQYF; CDR3 DNA: TGCGCCAGCAGCTTCGACACCCACACAGATACGCAGTATTTT; clone size: few; D gene: -; V gene: TRBV5-1; J gene: TRBJ2-3
CDR3 protein: CTSSQFHRSTQPTYGYTF; CDR3 DNA: TGTACCAGCAGCCAATTTCATCGATCCACTCAGCCCACCTATGGCTACACCTTC; clone size: -; D gene: -; V gene: TRBV14; J gene: TRBJ1-2
CDR3 protein: CASSLGASLRETQYF; CDR3 DNA: TGTGCCAGCAGCTTAGGGGCCAGCTTGAGGGAGACCCAGTACTTC; clone size: -; D gene: -; V gene: TRBV7-9; J gene: TRBJ2-5
CDR3 protein: CASSPEGTKSQETQYF; CDR3 DNA: TGTGCCAGCAGCCCCGAGGGGACAAAATCGCAAGAGACCCAGTACTTC; clone size: -; D gene: -; V gene: TRBV12-3/TRBV12-4; J gene: TRBJ2-5
CDR3 protein: CASSSNIGGQQQETQYF; CDR3 DNA: TGTGCCAGCAGCTCAAATATAGGTGGACAGCAGCAAGAGACCCAGTACTTC; clone size: few; D gene: -; V gene: TRBV7-9; J gene: TRBJ2-5
CDR3 protein: CASSHAGTETYYGYTF; CDR3 DNA: TGTGCCAGCAGCCATGCTGGGACAGAGACATACTATGGCTACACCTTC; clone size: -; D gene: TRBD1; V gene: TRBV3-1; J gene: TRBJ1-2
CDR3 protein: CASSLRQGVSSGANVLTF; CDR3 DNA: TGTGCCAGCAGCCTCCGACAGGGTGTTAGCTCTGGGGCCAACGTCCTGACTTTC; clone size: -; D gene: TRBD1; V gene: TRBV5-6; J gene: TRBJ2-6
CDR3 protein: CASSETDYNEQFF; CDR3 DNA: TGCGCCAGCAGCGAGACAGATTACAATGAGCAGTTCTTC; clone size: -; D gene: -; V gene: TRBV5-1; J gene: TRBJ2-1
CDR3 protein: CASSYARDGNSPLHF; CDR3 DNA: TGTGCCAGCAGTTACGCGAGAGACGGGAATTCACCCCTCCACTTT; clone size: -; D gene: -; V gene: TRBV6-6; J gene: TRBJ1-6
CDR3 protein: CASSLGPSAGGIKVNEQYF; CDR3 DNA: TGTGCCAGCAGCTTGGGGCCATCTGCGGGAGGAATTAAAGTCAATGAGCAGTACTTC; clone size: -; D gene: TRBD2; V gene: TRBV7-2; J gene: TRBJ2-7
CDR3 protein: CASSGWTGTNTGELFF; CDR3 DNA: TGCGCCAGCAGCGGATGGACAGGGACGAACACCGGGGAGCTGTTTTTT; clone size: -; D gene: TRBD1; V gene: TRBV5-1; J gene: TRBJ2-2
CDR3 protein: CASSLAPQGSPTDTQYF; CDR3 DNA: TGTGCCAGCAGCCTCGCCCCTCAGGGGTCACCCACAGATACGCAGTATTTT; clone size: -; D gene: -; V gene: TRBV4-2; J gene: TRBJ2-3
CDR3 protein: CASSSLDLNIQYF; CDR3 DNA: TGTGCCAGCAGTTCTCTCGACCTTAACATTCAGTACTTC; clone size: -; D gene: -; V gene: TRBV28; J gene: TRBJ2-4
CDR3 protein: CASSFLGQSITDTQYF; CDR3 DNA: TGTGCCAGCAGCTTTTTGGGGCAGAGTATCACAGATACGCAGTATTTT; clone size: -; D gene: -; V gene: TRBV7-9; J gene: TRBJ2-3
CDR3 protein: CASSLSSGRALIEQYF; CDR3 DNA: TGTGCCAGCAGTTTATCAAGCGGGAGGGCCCTCATCGAGCAGTACTTC; clone size: few; D gene: TRBD2; V gene: TRBV27; J gene: TRBJ2-7
CDR3 protein: CASNLNGRGFDEQYF; CDR3 DNA: TGTGCCAGCAACCTAAACGGGCGGGGGTTCGACGAGCAGTACTTC; clone size: few; D gene: TRBD2; V gene: TRBV12-3/TRBV12-4; J gene: TRBJ2-7
CDR3 protein: CASSFSRTPRDTQYF; CDR3 DNA: TGTGCCAGCAGTTTCTCTAGGACCCCTAGGGATACGCAGTATTTT; clone size: once; D gene: -; V gene: TRBV28; J gene: TRBJ2-3
CDR3 protein: CASSAQDGTYEQYF; CDR3 DNA: TGCGCCAGCAGCGCCCAGGACGGGACCTACGAGCAGTACTTC; clone size: -; D gene: -; V gene: TRBV5-1; J gene: TRBJ2-7
CDR3 protein: CSATTGGQVNTEAFF; CDR3 DNA: TGCAGTGCTACGACCGGCGGACAGGTCAACACTGAAGCTTTCTTT; clone size: -; D gene: TRBD1; V gene: TRBV20-1; J gene: TRBJ1-1
CDR3 protein: CSVEVPGRDEQYF; CDR3 DNA: TGCAGCGTTGAAGTTCCAGGTAGGGACGAGCAGTACTTC; clone size: few; D gene: -; V gene: TRBV29-1; J gene: TRBJ2-7
CDR3 protein: CSARTGLDSPLHF; CDR3 DNA: TGCAGTGCTAGAACAGGGTTGGATTCACCCCTCCACTTT; clone size: once; D gene: -; V gene: TRBV20-1; J gene: TRBJ1-6
CDR3 protein: CASRPGLAGKDTQYF; CDR3 DNA: TGTGCCAGCAGACCGGGACTAGCGGGAAAAGATACGCAGTATTTT; clone size: few; D gene: TRBD2; V gene: TRBV7-9; J gene: TRBJ2-3
CDR3 protein: CSARSGGGRASEQYF; CDR3 DNA: TGCAGTGCTAGAAGTGGGGGCGGGAGAGCTTCCGAGCAGTACTTC; clone size: few; D gene: -; V gene: TRBV20-1; J gene: TRBJ2-7
CDR3 protein: CSGLGDGETQYF; CDR3 DNA: TGCAGTGGTTTGGGGGATGGGGAGACCCAGTACTTC; clone size: -; D gene: -; V gene: TRBV20-1; J gene: TRBJ2-5
CDR3 protein: CSARVPGAYGYTF; CDR3 DNA: TGCAGTGCTAGAGTCCCGGGGGCGTATGGCTACACCTTC; clone size: -; D gene: -; V gene: TRBV20-1; J gene: TRBJ1-2
CDR3 protein: CASSLGTSGRLIEQYF; CDR3 DNA: TGTGCCAGCAGTTTGGGGACTAGCGGGAGGTTGATCGAGCAGTACTTC; clone size: -; D gene: TRBD2; V gene: TRBV27; J gene: TRBJ2-7
CDR3 protein: CASSPTRNVPQHF; CDR3 DNA: TGTGCCAGCTCGCCGACCCGTAATGTGCCCCAGCATTTT; clone size: few; D gene: -; V gene: TRBV18; J gene: TRBJ1-5
CDR3 protein: CASGPDPYNEQFF; CDR3 DNA: TGTGCCAGCGGCCCCGACCCCTACAATGAGCAGTTCTTC; clone size: -; D gene: -; V gene: TRBV3-1; J gene: TRBJ2-1
CDR3 protein: CASSSRAIAKNIQYF; CDR3 DNA: TGTGCCAGCAGTTCCCGGGCTATAGCCAAAAACATTCAGTACTTC; clone size: -; D gene: -; V gene: TRBV6-2/TRBV6-3; J gene: TRBJ2-4
CDR3 protein: CASSQGSGDGIGGDTQYF; CDR3 DNA: TGCGCCAGCAGCCAAGGCAGTGGGGATGGGATCGGGGGTGATACGCAGTATTTT; clone size: -; D gene: -; V gene: TRBV4-3; J gene: TRBJ2-3
CDR3 protein: CASSPSGGRTYSNQPQHF; CDR3 DNA: TGTGCCAGCAGCCCCTCCGGGGGGCGGACATATAGCAATCAGCCCCAGCATTTT; clone size: -; D gene: -; V gene: TRBV7-2; J gene: TRBJ1-5
CDR3 protein: CASNPGTGGHGELFF; CDR3 DNA: TGTGCCAGCAACCCCGGGACAGGGGGCCACGGGGAGCTGTTTTTT; clone size: -; D gene: TRBD1; V gene: TRBV2; J gene: TRBJ2-2
CDR3 protein: CSVAGGTDYGYTF; CDR3 DNA: TGCAGCGTTGCCGGGGGGACAGACTATGGCTACACCTTC; clone size: few; D gene: TRBD1; V gene: TRBV29-1; J gene: TRBJ1-2
CDR3 protein: CSGDRDRNYGYTF; CDR3 DNA: TGCAGCGGTGATCGGGACAGGAACTATGGCTACACCTTC; clone size: -; D gene: TRBD1; V gene: TRBV29-1; J gene: TRBJ1-2
CDR3 protein: CASIRSGFNYGYTF; CDR3 DNA: TGTGCCAGCATCCGGTCAGGTTTTAACTATGGCTACACCTTC; clone size: -; D gene: -; V gene: TRBV28; J gene: TRBJ1-2
CDR3 protein: CASKAGQAVSGANVLTF; CDR3 DNA: TGCGCCAGCAAAGCGGGACAGGCGGTTTCTGGGGCCAACGTCCTGACTTTC; clone size: few; D gene: -; V gene: TRBV4-1; J gene: TRBJ2-6
CDR3 protein: CASSLLLAESSYNEQFF; CDR3 DNA: TGTGCCAGCAGCTTACTACTAGCGGAGAGCTCCTACAATGAGCAGTTCTTC; clone size: -; D gene: TRBD2; V gene: TRBV7-2; J gene: TRBJ2-1
CDR3 protein: CSASGQLYGYTF; CDR3 DNA: TGCAGTGCTAGTGGCCAGCTCTATGGCTACACCTTC; clone size: -; D gene: -; V gene: TRBV20-1; J gene: TRBJ1-2